This T cell receptor beta chain was captured by sequencing in a study of blood T cell repertoires in COVID-19. CDR3 length: 16 amino acids. Germline-derived CDR1 and CDR2 are LGHNA and YSLEER. Trimming took off 0 bases at V and 4 bases at J, with 13 bases between the two ends. Sequencing was performed with immunoSEQ multiplex PCR; in TCRdb, only in-frame clones are kept and a portion is missing. Of about 170,000 clones detected, 70% to 90% appear once; the ten largest clones hold more than 7.5%. This clone was observed at least ten times. This TCR was sampled from a man between 40 and 49 years old who had recovered from COVID-19. V is TRBV4-3 and J is TRBJ2-1; D possibly corresponds to TRBD2 (5 bases). Source material: peripheral blood. The DNA for the CDR3 is TGCGCCAGCAGCCAAGATGCCGGGATAGTTTACAATGAGCAGTTCTTC. Translating it yields CASSQDAGIVYNEQFF.